This is a list of T cell receptor beta chains from one sample in a study of shared clonotypes between healthy human individuals. Assay: immunoSEQ multiplex PCR; the TCRdb copy retains only in-frame clones and omits some. In the table there are 2 million to 2.5 million clones, 85% to 95% of which are singletons. Sequencing was carried out using naive CD4+ T cells from PBMCs. All receptors come from a man between 18 and 29 years old in good health. Some clones in this sample may be carry-over from other donors' samples. The CDR3 runs from the conserved cysteine through the conserved F or W. D genes are given only for firm matches. The size entry is marked missing in some rows and otherwise reads once, few, many or a size class.

j_gene | d_gene | v_gene | abundance | CDR3nt | CDR3aa
TRBJ1-2 | . | TRBV30 | . | TGTGCCTGGTCGGGAAACACCTATGGCTACACCTTC | CAWSGNTYGYTF
TRBJ2-3 | . | TRBV7-3 | . | TGTGCCAGCAGCTTAACTCTAACTAGCAGCACAGATACGCAGTATTTT | CASSLTLTSSTDTQYF
TRBJ2-7 | TRBD2 | TRBV11-2 | . | TGTGCCAGCAGCTTTGGGCTAGCGGATACCTACGAGCAGTACTTC | CASSFGLADTYEQYF
TRBJ1-5 | . | TRBV6-6 | . | TGTGCCAGCAGAATAATTGGGGGGGGACAGCCCCAGCATTTT | CASRIIGGGQPQHF
TRBJ2-5 | . | TRBV11-1 | . | TGTGCCAGCAGCTTAGGGGTGGAAGAGACCCAGTACTTC | CASSLGVEETQYF
TRBJ2-5 | . | TRBV20-1 | . | TGCAGTGCTAGAGTTGACCTCCAGTACTTC | CSARVDLQYF
TRBJ2-3 | . | TRBV27 | . | TGTGCCAGCAGTCTTCGGACACGGATGGGCACAGATACGCAGTATTTT | CASSLRTRMGTDTQYF
TRBJ2-7 | TRBD2 | TRBV5-1 | few | TGCGCCAGCAGCCCAAGGACTAGCGGGAGGGTCAACGAGCAGTACTTC | CASSPRTSGRVNEQYF
TRBJ1-3 | . | TRBV4-1 | . | TGCGCCAGCAGCCAAGGAAGGCCCCGGGTCGGAAACACCATATATTTT | CASSQGRPRVGNTIYF
TRBJ1-3 | TRBD1 | TRBV5-1 | . | TGCGCCAGCAGCATGACAGGGGGAAGAAACACCATATATTTT | CASSMTGGRNTIYF
TRBJ1-1 | . | TRBV4-1 | . | TGCGCCAGCAGCCATTACCTAAGGACGGATGGAAATGAAGCTTTCTTT | CASSHYLRTDGNEAFF
TRBJ1-2 | . | TRBV20-1 | . | TGCAGTGGGTCCCTCGGTGGCTACACCTTC | CSGSLGGYTF
TRBJ2-3 | TRBD2 | TRBV27 | . | TGTGCCAGCAGTTTATCGGTGTTGGCGGGAGTGGTGACAGATACGCAGTATTTT | CASSLSVLAGVVTDTQYF
TRBJ2-1 | . | TRBV4-1 | . | TGCGCCAGCAGCCCCTTGGGACTGCTTTCCTACAATGAGCAGTTCTTC | CASSPLGLLSYNEQFF
TRBJ1-4 | . | TRBV25-1 | . | TGTGCCAGCAGTGTCAGGGCTGAAAAACTGTTTTTT | CASSVRAEKLFF
TRBJ1-4 | . | TRBV7-2 | . | TGTGCCAGCAGCGACACAGTCTTCCGCGAAAAACTGTTTTTT | CASSDTVFREKLFF
TRBJ2-1 | . | TRBV11-3 | . | TGTGCCAGCAGCTCCCCCGGGGCCAACAATGAGCAGTTCTTC | CASSSPGANNEQFF
TRBJ2-3 | . | TRBV18 | . | TGTGCCAGCTCACCACCCCGCATATCTAGCACAGATACGCAGTATTTT | CASSPPRISSTDTQYF
TRBJ2-3 | TRBD2 | TRBV10-3 | . | TGTGCCAGCGGACTAGCGGGAGGGCCCAGCACAGATACGCAGTATTTT | CASGLAGGPSTDTQYF
TRBJ2-1 | TRBD1 | TRBV29-1 | . | TGCAGCGTTAGCCCTCAGGGGGTCTCCAATGAGCAGTTCTTC | CSVSPQGVSNEQFF
TRBJ2-1 | TRBD1 | TRBV5-1 | . | TGCGCCAGCAGCTTGGGGGACAGGGGATACGAGCAGTTCTTC | CASSLGDRGYEQFF
TRBJ2-1 | TRBD2 | TRBV10-3 | . | TGTGCCATCAGTGAGGCCAGACTAGCGGGAGGAAATGAGCAGTTCTTC | CAISEARLAGGNEQFF
TRBJ2-4 | TRBD2 | TRBV13 | . | TGTGCCAGCGCACGTGGAGGCGGGAGGGTGGTCAAAAACATTCAGTACTTC | CASARGGGRVVKNIQYF
TRBJ2-3 | . | TRBV5-1 | . | TGCGCCAGCAGCGAACAGGGACCAGATACGCAGTATTTT | CASSEQGPDTQYF
TRBJ1-2 | . | TRBV29-1 | . | TGCAGCGTTGGCCAGGGAGACCGTAATGGCTACACCTTC | CSVGQGDRNGYTF
TRBJ2-7 | TRBD2 | TRBV4-1 | . | TGCGCCAGCAGCCGCCCTGTCGGCACTAGCGGGACGGGCGAGCAGTACTTC | CASSRPVGTSGTGEQYF
TRBJ1-2 | . | TRBV19 | . | TGTGCCAGTAGTTCGGGCCTCTATGGCTACACCTTC | CASSSGLYGYTF
TRBJ2-3 | . | TRBV21-1 | . | TGTGCCAGCAGCAAAGCATCGGCGGGAGGGCCGGATACGCAGTATTTT | CASSKASAGGPDTQYF
TRBJ1-5 | . | TRBV9 | . | TGTGCCAGCAGCGGCCGCGGGGGGGCAACGGAGCCCCAGCATTTT | CASSGRGGATEPQHF
TRBJ2-4 | . | TRBV18 | . | TGTGCCAGCTCACCAGGGGGTCCCAAATCGTCACAGTACTTC | CASSPGGPKSSQYF
TRBJ1-1 | . | TRBV6-6 | . | TGTGCCACCTCTGGGGGGGGCAGCTACACTGAAGCTTTCTTT | CATSGGGSYTEAFF
TRBJ2-2 | . | TRBV11-3 | . | TGTGCCAGCAGCAACACAGGGAGCACCGGGGAGCTGTTTTTT | CASSNTGSTGELFF
TRBJ2-7 | TRBD2 | TRBV6-1 | . | TGTGCCACCGTGGGGAGGGTCAGCCACGAGCAGTACTTC | CATVGRVSHEQYF
TRBJ2-7 | . | TRBV7-3 | . | TGTGCCAGCAGCACATACGGGTCCTTGGCCTACGAGCAGTACTTC | CASSTYGSLAYEQYF
TRBJ2-7 | TRBD1 | TRBV29-1 | . | TGCAGCATATGGGACAGGGTCCACGAGCAGTACTTC | CSIWDRVHEQYF
TRBJ2-5 | . | TRBV27 | . | TGTGCCAGCAGCCCCACCGGCAGGGGCGGGGAGACCCAGTACTTC | CASSPTGRGGETQYF
TRBJ2-7 | . | TRBV11-2 | . | TGTGCCAGCAGCCGGGGGGCCCCTTTCGAGCAGTACTTC | CASSRGAPFEQYF
TRBJ2-3 | . | TRBV2 | . | TGTGCCAGCACAGGGGACTCCGATACGCAGTATTTT | CASTGDSDTQYF